What follows describes a single T cell receptor (beta chain). Its antigen target is currently unknown. No base-level quality is on record; no much larger clone is a single base apart. The data were obtained in a study of T cell repertoires in cytomegalovirus infection (dated by TCRdb to the late 2010s). With respect to the entire study: The HLA type of each donor mattered for the analysis, because public TCR beta signatures pointed to carriage of CMV infection along with the matching HLA type.

The CDR3 has 16 amino acids, counting the end cysteine and phenylalanine. The read is trimmed to its CDR3 DNA, 48 bases read in frame from base 1. The germline V gene yields LGHNA for CDR1 and YNFKEQ for CDR2. V is cut back by 0 bases and J by 1 base, with 6 bases in the junction unmatched. The investigation overall reported the following: In the ex vivo response, HLA-C-restricted CMV-specific TCR beta clonotypes were dominant, and in two of eight donors the single most frequent clonotype came from this HLA-C-restricted group. In both this cohort and an independent roughly 400-donor cohort, the cumulative frequency of public TCR beta family members distinguished carriers of CMV infection plus the relevant HLA type.

The listed sequencing device is Illumina HiSeq 1500. The public reads were reprocessed in TCRdb via fastp at Q25 and MiXCR, keeping in-frame beta chains. When rows share a CDR3 protein, they turn into one entry using the most common DNA and genes. For this sample there are a few hundred thousand distinct CDR3 sequences; about a sixth appear just once. Together, the top ten hold around 43% of the sample. This receptor was obtained from a human donor in good health (CMV status not recorded). Some clones in this sample may be carry-over from other donors' samples. Sequencing was done on a sample of CD8+ T cells from PBMCs. The chain uses TRBV4-2 and TRBJ2-7, with TRBD2 identical over 7 junction bases. Read as DNA, the sequence is TGTGCCAGCAGCCAAGAGTCTCGCGGGGGTTCCTACGAGCAGTACTTC. The resulting protein is CASSQESRGGSYEQYF.